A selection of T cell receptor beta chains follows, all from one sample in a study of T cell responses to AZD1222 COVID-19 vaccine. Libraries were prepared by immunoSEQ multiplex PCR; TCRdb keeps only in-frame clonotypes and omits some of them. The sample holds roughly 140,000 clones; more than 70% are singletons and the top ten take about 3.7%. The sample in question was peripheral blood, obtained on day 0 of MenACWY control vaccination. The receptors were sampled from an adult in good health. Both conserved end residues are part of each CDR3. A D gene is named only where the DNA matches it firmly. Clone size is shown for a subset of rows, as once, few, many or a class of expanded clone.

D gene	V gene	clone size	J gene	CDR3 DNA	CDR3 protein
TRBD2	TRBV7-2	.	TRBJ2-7	TGTGCCAGCAGCATAAAGACTAGCGGGGGTAGCGTGCACGAGCAGTACTTC	CASSIKTSGGSVHEQYF
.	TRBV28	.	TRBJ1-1	TGTGCCAGCAGTTTAATGGCTGAAGCTTTCTTT	CASSLMAEAFF
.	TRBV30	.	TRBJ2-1	TGTGCCTGGAGGGCCGGGACAAGTCTAATCTCCTACAATGAGCAGTTCTTC	CAWRAGTSLISYNEQFF
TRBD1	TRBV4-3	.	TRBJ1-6	TGCGCCAGCAGCCAAGATTACGGGACAGGATCTTCACCCCTCCACTTT	CASSQDYGTGSSPLHF
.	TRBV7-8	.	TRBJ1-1	TGTGCCAGCAGCTCCACTTCCCGGGTAATGGGCACTGAAGCTTTCTTT	CASSSTSRVMGTEAFF
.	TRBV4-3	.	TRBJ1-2	TGCGCCAGCAGCCAAGTACGGCACTATGGCTACACCTTC	CASSQVRHYGYTF
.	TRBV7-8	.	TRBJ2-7	TGTGCCAGCAGCTTAGTCTTGGGTGACTACGAGCAGTACTTC	CASSLVLGDYEQYF
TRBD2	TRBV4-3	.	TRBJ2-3	TGCGCCAGCAGCCAAGGCAGCGGGGCAGCAGATACGCAGTATTTT	CASSQGSGAADTQYF
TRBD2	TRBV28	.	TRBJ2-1	TGTGCCAGCAGCCTAACTAGCGTTATATCCAATGAGCAGTTCTTC	CASSLTSVISNEQFF
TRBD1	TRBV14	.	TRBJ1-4	TGTGCCAGCAGCCCGTGGACAGGGGGAAATGAAAAACTGTTTTTT	CASSPWTGGNEKLFF
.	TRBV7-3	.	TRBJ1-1	TGTGCCAGCAGACTCCAGAGAAACACTGAAGCTTTCTTT	CASRLQRNTEAFF
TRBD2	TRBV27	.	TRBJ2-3	TGTGCCAGCAGTTTATTCGGGCGGGAGGGCACAGATACGCAGTATTTT	CASSLFGREGTDTQYF
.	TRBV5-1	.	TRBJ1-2	TGCGCCAGCAGCTACACTAACTATGGCTACACCTTC	CASSYTNYGYTF
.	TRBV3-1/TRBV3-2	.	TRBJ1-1	TGTGCCAGCAGCCCTAGACAACAGGGTGAGAACACTGAAGCTTTCTTT	CASSPRQQGENTEAFF
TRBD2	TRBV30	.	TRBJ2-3	TGTGCCCTGCTCTCTAGCGGGAGTACAGATACGCAGTATTTT	CALLSSGSTDTQYF
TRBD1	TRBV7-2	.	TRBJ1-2	TGTGCCAGCAGCTTCGGCGGGACAGATGGCTACACCTTC	CASSFGGTDGYTF
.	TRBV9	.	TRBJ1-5	TGTGCCAGCAGCGTCGGGGGATACAATCAGCCCCAGCATTTT	CASSVGGYNQPQHF
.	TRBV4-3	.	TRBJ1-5	TGCGCCAGCAGCCAAGTTTGGGGATTCAATCAGCCCCAGCATTTT	CASSQVWGFNQPQHF
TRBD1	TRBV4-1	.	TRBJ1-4	TGCGCCAGCAGCTCCGACAGGGGTAATGAAAAACTGTTTTTT	CASSSDRGNEKLFF
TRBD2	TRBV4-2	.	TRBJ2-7	TGTGCCAGCAGCCGAGCCGGACCTAGCGGGGGGGCCGACGAGCAGTACTTC	CASSRAGPSGGADEQYF
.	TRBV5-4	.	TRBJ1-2	TGTGCCAGCAGCTTGGGAGGGGTGGGGAACTATGGCTACACCTTC	CASSLGGVGNYGYTF
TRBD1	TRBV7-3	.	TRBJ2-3	TGTGCCAGCAGCTTAAACGGGGACAGGGTCACAGATACGCAGTATTTT	CASSLNGDRVTDTQYF
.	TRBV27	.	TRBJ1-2	TGTGCCAGCAGTTTCTATGGAGATCATAACTATGGCTACGCCTTC	CASSFYGDHNYGYAF
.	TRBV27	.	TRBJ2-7	TGTGCCAGCAGTTCTGGGGGGCCCTACGAGCAGTACTTC	CASSSGGPYEQYF
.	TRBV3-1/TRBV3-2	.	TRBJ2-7	TGTGCCAGCAGCCCCCGGGACGGCTACGAGCAGTACTTC	CASSPRDGYEQYF
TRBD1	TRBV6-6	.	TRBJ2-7	TGTGCCAGCAGGCTACATCAGGGGGCTGAGTACGAGCAGTACTTC	CASRLHQGAEYEQYF
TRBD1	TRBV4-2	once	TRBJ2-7	TGTGCCAGCAGCCAAGCGGGGACAGGGGAACCCTACGAGCAGTACTTC	CASSQAGTGEPYEQYF
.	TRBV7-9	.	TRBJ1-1	TGTGCCAGCAGCTTAGAAGGGACGGCGAACACTGAAGCTTTCTTT	CASSLEGTANTEAFF
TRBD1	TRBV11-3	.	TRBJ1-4	TGTGCCAGCAGGCGTCGGGGGACAGGGAGTGAAAAACTGTTTTTT	CASRRRGTGSEKLFF
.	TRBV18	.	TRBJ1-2	TGTGCCAGCTCGCCAGACAGGAACTATGGCTACACCTTC	CASSPDRNYGYTF
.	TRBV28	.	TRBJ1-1	TGTGCCAGCAGTCCCCGGAGGGGGGCAAAGTTTACTGAAGCTTTCTTT	CASSPRRGAKFTEAFF
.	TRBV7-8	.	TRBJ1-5	TGTGCCAGCAAACGGGCCCCCGGGGAGTCCCAGCATTTT	CASKRAPGESQHF
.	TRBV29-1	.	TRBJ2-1	TGCAGCGTTGTACCTAGGAGGTACAATGAGCAGTTCTTC	CSVVPRRYNEQFF
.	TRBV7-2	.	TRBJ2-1	TGTGCCAGCAGCTTAGTTGGCCATCGGGCTGAGCAGTTCTTC	CASSLVGHRAEQFF
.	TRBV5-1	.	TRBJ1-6	TGCGCCAGCAGCTTAAGGGAGGGGAATTCACCCCTCCACTTT	CASSLREGNSPLHF
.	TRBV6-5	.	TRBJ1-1	TGTGCCAGCATTCCACTACGGGATATGAACACTGAAGCTTTCTTT	CASIPLRDMNTEAFF
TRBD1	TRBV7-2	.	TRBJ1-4	TGTGCCAGCAGCTCTAGACAGGGGTCGGGAGAAAAACTGTTTTTT	CASSSRQGSGEKLFF
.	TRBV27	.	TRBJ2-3	TGTGCCAGCAGTTTATCGGTGTTGGGAGATACGCAGTATTTT	CASSLSVLGDTQYF
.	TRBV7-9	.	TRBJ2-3	TGTGCCAGCAGCCCCGGGAGTTCAAGCGGATTCACAGATACGCAGTATTTT	CASSPGSSSGFTDTQYF
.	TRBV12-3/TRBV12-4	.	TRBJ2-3	TGTGCCAGCAGTAGACTACTCACAGATACGCAGTATTTT	CASSRLLTDTQYF
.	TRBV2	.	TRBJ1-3	TGTGCCAGCAGTAACAGGGAGGCTGGAAACACCATATATTTT	CASSNREAGNTIYF
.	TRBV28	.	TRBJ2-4	TGTGCCAGCAGTACCGGCGGGCAGAACATTCAGTACTTC	CASSTGGQNIQYF
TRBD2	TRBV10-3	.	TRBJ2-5	TGTGCCATCAGTGACCGGACTAGCGGGAGTAGGGAGACCCAGTACTTC	CAISDRTSGSRETQYF
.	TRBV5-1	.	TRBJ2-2	TGCGCCAGCAGCTCTATTGAGGGGAACACCGGGGAGCTGTTTTTT	CASSSIEGNTGELFF
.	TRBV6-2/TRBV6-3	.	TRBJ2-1	TGTGCCAGCAGTACCCAGGGTTATAATGAGCAGTTCTTC	CASSTQGYNEQFF
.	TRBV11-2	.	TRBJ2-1	TGTGCCAGCAGCGGTTTGGACTCCATCAGGAATGAGCAGTTCTTC	CASSGLDSIRNEQFF
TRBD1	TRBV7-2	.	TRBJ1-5	TGTGCCAGCAGCTTAGGGAGGGACAGAGCTAATCAGCCCCAGCATTTT	CASSLGRDRANQPQHF
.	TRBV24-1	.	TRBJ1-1	TGTGCCACCAGTGATTTGCATTGGGCAGGGGTTTTCTTT	CATSDLHWAGVFF
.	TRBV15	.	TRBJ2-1	TGTGCCACCAGCCCCTGGCCGGGGTTCAATGAGCAGTTCTTC	CATSPWPGFNEQFF
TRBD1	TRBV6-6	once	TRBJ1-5	TGTGCCAGCAGTCAAGGGACAGACCGCAATCAGCCCCAGCATTTT	CASSQGTDRNQPQHF
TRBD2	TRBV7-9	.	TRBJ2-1	TGTGCCAGCAGCCCCCCCGGGACTAGCGGGAATGAGCAGTTCTTC	CASSPPGTSGNEQFF
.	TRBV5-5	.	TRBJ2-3	TGTGCCAGCAGCCACAAGGACGCGGAGAGTACGCAGTATTTT	CASSHKDAESTQYF
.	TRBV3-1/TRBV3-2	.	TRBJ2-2	TGTGCCAGCAGCCGCCTACCCCCCCTCGGGGGCTATAACACCGGGGAGCTGTTTTTT	CASSRLPPLGGYNTGELFF
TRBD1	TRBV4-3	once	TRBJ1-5	TGCGCCAGCAGCCAAGTCGACAGGGTTTGTTGTCAGCCCCAGCATTTT	CASSQVDRVCCQPQHF
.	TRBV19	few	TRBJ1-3	TGTGCCAGTAAACGGGACTCTGGAAACACCATATATTTT	CASKRDSGNTIYF
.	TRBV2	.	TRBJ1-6	TGTGCCAGCAGTGACGACGGCTCACCCCTCCACTTT	CASSDDGSPLHF
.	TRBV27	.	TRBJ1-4	TGTGCCAGCAGTTCCTGGACGGGAGCAACTAATGAAAAACTGTTTTTT	CASSSWTGATNEKLFF